This T cell receptor beta chain was sequenced for a study of CD8+ T cells in alopecia areata. Regarding treatment: oral pan-JAK inhibitor, 5-10 mg twice daily. cDNA reverse transcribed from extracted RNA served as the sequencing template. Generated by immunoSEQ multiplex PCR, the TCRdb table keeps only in-frame clones and is missing some. The data hold about 76,000 clones, with about 71% observed a single time. The V gene's germline CDR1 is MNHEY and CDR2 SVGAGI. The CDR3 is 15 amino acids. V was clipped by 6 bases and J by 0 bases, with 15 bases between them. The sequence derives from a human donor with alopecia areata. This chain uses TRBV6-5 with TRBJ2-7; either TRBD1 or TRBD2 may fit D (6 bases each). The sequenced sample was CD8+ T cells sorted from blood, obtained at week 24, from a patient treated with tofacitinib. This CDR3 reads CASSAGHQISYEQYF. CDR3 coding DNA: TGTGCCAGCAGCGCGGGACACCAAATCTCCTACGAGCAGTACTTC.